The clone carrying this TCR beta chain was counted a single time. Treatment noted: 15 to 20 received Ad26.COV2.S at low or high dose, single or two shots; about 5 received placebo; per-sample allocation not given. Sample collection was performed on day 63 after the first vaccine or placebo injection. An Ad26 vector carrying the Wuhan-strain SARS-CoV-2 spike served as the vaccine. The data belong to a study of Ad26.COV2.S vaccination and SARS-CoV-2 variants. TCRdb keeps only in-frame clones here, not all; method: immunoSEQ multiplex PCR. Among about 350,000 clones, roughly 90% were seen once, and the ten largest hold approximately 5.9%. The clonotype comes from a person between 18 and 60 years old who received the Ad26.COV2.S COVID-19 vaccine or a placebo. The specimen was peripheral blood, collected in a trial of Ad26.COV2.S vaccine versus placebo.

CDR3 protein: CASRDQYNEQFF. In DNA form, the CDR3 reads TGTGCCAGCAGGGACCAATACAATGAGCAGTTCTTC. The rearrangement joins TRBV7-9 to TRBJ2-1, with D unclear. Germline V lookup: CDR1 SEHNR, CDR2 FQNEAQ (reference sequence). V was cut by 6 bases and J by 4 bases, with 7 bases left in between. The length of the CDR3 is 12 residues.